This TCR beta chain was captured by sequencing in a study of Ad26.COV2.S vaccination and SARS-CoV-2 variants. Study as a whole: Donor got 5x10^10 or 1x10^11 viral particles of Ad26.COV2.S.

Documented treatment: some 19 received Ad26.COV2.S at low or high dose, single or two shots; about 5 received placebo; per-sample allocation not given. Collection of the samples took place on day 63 after the first injection of vaccine or placebo. Produced via immunoSEQ multiplex PCR; TCRdb's table is partial and in-frame only. The data contain fewer than 800,000 clones, around 90% of them singletons. The input for sequencing was peripheral blood, taken in a trial of Ad26.COV2.S vaccine versus placebo. This sequence was found in a person between 18 and 65 years old who received the Ad26.COV2.S COVID-19 vaccine or a placebo.

CDR3 sequence: CASSRSAGTGPLFYEQYF. The CDR3 DNA follows: TGTGCCAGCAGCCGCAGTGCCGGGACAGGCCCGCTATTCTACGAGCAGTACTTC. This chain connects TRBV11-2 to TRBJ2-7; 8 bases fit TRBD1. From germline, CDR1 is SGHAT and CDR2 FQNNGV. There are 18 residues in the CDR3. V trimming: 5 bases; J trimming: 3 bases; junction bases outside the gene matches: 18.